The rows below give T cell receptor beta chains drawn from one sample of a study of T cell responses to AZD1222 COVID-19 vaccine. Some clones are missing from TCRdb's copy, which holds only in-frame ones; the method was immunoSEQ multiplex PCR. The sample holds 150,000 to 200,000 clones, around 94% seen once. The starting material was peripheral blood, obtained on day 0 of AZD1222 vaccination. These receptors came from an adult in good health. CDR3s include the opening cysteine and the closing phenylalanine or tryptophan. The D gene is left open where the match is weak. Clone size, where shown, is once, few, many, or a class for clones that have expanded.

J gene: TRBJ1-1; V gene: TRBV12-3/TRBV12-4; clone size: -; D gene: -; CDR3 protein: CASSPPGEAEAFF; CDR3 DNA: TGTGCCAGCAGTCCCCCCGGGGAGGCTGAAGCTTTCTTT
J gene: TRBJ1-1; V gene: TRBV5-6; clone size: -; D gene: -; CDR3 protein: CASSLDPGTQAFF; CDR3 DNA: TGTGCCAGCAGCTTGGATCCCGGGACCCAAGCTTTCTTT
J gene: TRBJ2-7; V gene: TRBV6-5; clone size: -; D gene: -; CDR3 protein: CASRPGPTPYEQYF; CDR3 DNA: TGTGCCAGCAGACCCGGGCCAACACCCTACGAGCAGTACTTC
J gene: TRBJ1-2; V gene: TRBV30; clone size: once; D gene: -; CDR3 protein: CAWSTRQYYGYTF; CDR3 DNA: TGTGCCTGGAGTACCAGACAGTACTATGGCTACACCTTC
J gene: TRBJ2-7; V gene: TRBV5-4; clone size: -; D gene: -; CDR3 protein: CASSYGYGVYEQYF; CDR3 DNA: TGTGCCAGCAGCTATGGGTACGGGGTATACGAGCAGTACTTC
J gene: TRBJ1-1; V gene: TRBV6-5; clone size: -; D gene: -; CDR3 protein: CASSYDSGNTEAFF; CDR3 DNA: TGTGCCAGCAGTTATGACAGTGGGAACACTGAAGCTTTCTTT
J gene: TRBJ2-3; V gene: TRBV5-1; clone size: -; D gene: TRBD2; CDR3 protein: CASRAGEITDTQYF; CDR3 DNA: TGCGCCAGCAGAGCGGGGGAAATTACAGATACGCAGTATTTT
J gene: TRBJ1-1; V gene: TRBV3-1/TRBV3-2; clone size: -; D gene: -; CDR3 protein: CASTGLNTEAFF; CDR3 DNA: TGTGCCAGCACAGGGTTGAACACTGAAGCTTTCTTT
J gene: TRBJ2-5; V gene: TRBV7-9; clone size: -; D gene: -; CDR3 protein: CASSLDPQTQETQYF; CDR3 DNA: TGTGCCAGCAGCTTAGATCCCCAGACCCAAGAGACCCAGTACTTC
J gene: TRBJ1-2; V gene: TRBV28; clone size: -; D gene: -; CDR3 protein: CASTSRGFQGDYGYTF; CDR3 DNA: TGTGCCAGCACCTCAAGAGGATTTCAGGGCGACTATGGCTACACCTTC
J gene: TRBJ1-4; V gene: TRBV7-9; clone size: -; D gene: -; CDR3 protein: CASSVLLRANEKLFF; CDR3 DNA: TGTGCCAGCAGCGTTCTATTGCGAGCTAATGAAAAACTGTTTTTT
J gene: TRBJ2-1; V gene: TRBV18; clone size: -; D gene: -; CDR3 protein: CASSPTGTDNEQFF; CDR3 DNA: TGTGCCAGCTCACCTACCGGGACTGACAATGAGCAGTTCTTC
J gene: TRBJ1-2; V gene: TRBV5-1; clone size: -; D gene: TRBD1; CDR3 protein: CASSLDLAGGHYGYTF; CDR3 DNA: TGCGCCAGCAGCTTGGATTTAGCAGGGGGTCACTATGGCTACACCTTC
J gene: TRBJ1-4; V gene: TRBV16; clone size: -; D gene: TRBD1; CDR3 protein: CASSPTTGANEKLFF; CDR3 DNA: TGTGCCAGCAGCCCAACGACAGGGGCTAATGAAAAACTGTTTTTT
J gene: TRBJ1-1; V gene: TRBV9; clone size: -; D gene: -; CDR3 protein: CASSGDWNTEAFF; CDR3 DNA: TGTGCCAGCAGCGGTGACTGGAACACTGAAGCTTTCTTT
J gene: TRBJ2-5; V gene: TRBV2; clone size: -; D gene: TRBD2; CDR3 protein: CASSGAGGETQYF; CDR3 DNA: TGTGCCAGCAGTGGAGCGGGGGGGGAGACCCAGTACTTC
J gene: TRBJ1-4; V gene: TRBV2; clone size: -; D gene: -; CDR3 protein: CASSYTTWGEKLFF; CDR3 DNA: TGTGCCAGCAGTTACACAACCTGGGGTGAAAAACTGTTTTTT
J gene: TRBJ2-3; V gene: TRBV24-1; clone size: -; D gene: -; CDR3 protein: CATSDGAGAWSDTQYF; CDR3 DNA: TGTGCCACCAGTGATGGGGCAGGGGCATGGTCAGATACGCAGTATTTT
J gene: TRBJ2-5; V gene: TRBV4-1; clone size: -; D gene: TRBD2; CDR3 protein: CASSQATGGLRETQYF; CDR3 DNA: TGCGCCAGCAGCCAAGCTACGGGGGGGCTTAGAGAGACCCAGTACTTC
J gene: TRBJ2-2; V gene: TRBV7-9; clone size: -; D gene: -; CDR3 protein: CASSLGGTGELFF; CDR3 DNA: TGTGCCAGCAGCTTGGGGGGCACCGGGGAGCTGTTTTTT
J gene: TRBJ1-2; V gene: TRBV29-1; clone size: -; D gene: -; CDR3 protein: CSVGGGNYGYTF; CDR3 DNA: TGCAGCGTTGGGGGCGGAAACTATGGCTACACCTTC
J gene: TRBJ2-7; V gene: TRBV6-5; clone size: -; D gene: -; CDR3 protein: CASMGRQDSSYEQYF; CDR3 DNA: TGTGCCAGCATGGGGAGACAGGACAGTTCCTACGAGCAGTACTTC
J gene: TRBJ2-3; V gene: TRBV12-3/TRBV12-4; clone size: -; D gene: -; CDR3 protein: CASSPQLIPQYF; CDR3 DNA: TGTGCCAGCAGTCCCCAGCTTATTCCGCAGTATTTT
J gene: TRBJ1-2; V gene: TRBV19; clone size: -; D gene: -; CDR3 protein: CASSIGGFNYGYTF; CDR3 DNA: TGTGCCAGTAGTATCGGTGGTTTTAACTATGGCTACACCTTC
J gene: TRBJ1-1; V gene: TRBV9; clone size: -; D gene: -; CDR3 protein: CASSVGADKPEAFF; CDR3 DNA: TGTGCCAGCAGCGTAGGGGCTGATAAACCTGAAGCTTTCTTT
J gene: TRBJ1-5; V gene: TRBV19; clone size: -; D gene: TRBD1; CDR3 protein: CASRDGTGRNQPQHF; CDR3 DNA: TGTGCCAGTCGAGACGGGACAGGGCGCAATCAGCCCCAGCATTTT
J gene: TRBJ2-4; V gene: TRBV4-3; clone size: -; D gene: TRBD2; CDR3 protein: CASSQESGLGAKNIQYF; CDR3 DNA: TGCGCCAGCAGCCAAGAGTCGGGACTAGGGGCCAAAAACATTCAGTACTTC
J gene: TRBJ2-6; V gene: TRBV27; clone size: -; D gene: -; CDR3 protein: CASSPDHSSPSGANVLTF; CDR3 DNA: TGTGCCAGCAGTCCGGACCACTCATCACCGTCCGGGGCCAACGTCCTGACTTTC
J gene: TRBJ2-3; V gene: TRBV19; clone size: -; D gene: TRBD2; CDR3 protein: CASRRLAGGTDTQYF; CDR3 DNA: TGTGCCAGTAGGAGACTAGCGGGTGGCACAGATACGCAGTATTTT
J gene: TRBJ1-4; V gene: TRBV7-2; clone size: -; D gene: -; CDR3 protein: CASSLAGTTNEKLFF; CDR3 DNA: TGTGCCAGCAGCTTAGCGGGAACAACTAATGAAAAACTGTTTTTT
J gene: TRBJ2-2; V gene: TRBV2; clone size: -; D gene: TRBD1; CDR3 protein: CASSTQGAGNTGELFF; CDR3 DNA: TGTGCCAGCAGTACACAGGGGGCTGGGAACACCGGGGAGCTGTTTTTT
J gene: TRBJ1-2; V gene: TRBV3-1/TRBV3-2; clone size: -; D gene: TRBD1; CDR3 protein: CASSQDLRTGPTPFYGYTF; CDR3 DNA: TGTGCCAGCAGCCAAGATCTTCGGACAGGGCCCACCCCATTCTATGGCTACACCTTC
J gene: TRBJ2-7; V gene: TRBV5-1; clone size: -; D gene: -; CDR3 protein: CASSLYGASEQYF; CDR3 DNA: TGCGCCAGCAGCCTCTACGGGGCTTCCGAGCAGTACTTC
J gene: TRBJ1-2; V gene: TRBV7-2; clone size: -; D gene: -; CDR3 protein: CASSQQYRVLDYGYTF; CDR3 DNA: TGTGCCAGCAGCCAGCAATACAGGGTGCTGGACTATGGCTACACCTTC
J gene: TRBJ1-2; V gene: TRBV6-5; clone size: -; D gene: -; CDR3 protein: CASRKRGYEGGYTF; CDR3 DNA: TGTGCCAGCCGCAAAAGGGGGTACGAAGGCGGCTACACCTTC
J gene: TRBJ1-2; V gene: TRBV13; clone size: once; D gene: -; CDR3 protein: CASSLVNYGYTF; CDR3 DNA: TGTGCCAGCAGCTTAGTTAACTATGGCTACACCTTC
J gene: TRBJ1-2; V gene: TRBV10-3; clone size: -; D gene: -; CDR3 protein: CAISEGMRSQRDGYTF; CDR3 DNA: TGTGCCATCAGTGAGGGGATGAGGAGTCAACGGGATGGCTACACCTTC
J gene: TRBJ2-3; V gene: TRBV4-3; clone size: -; D gene: -; CDR3 protein: CASSQGFGADTQYF; CDR3 DNA: TGCGCCAGCAGCCAAGGGTTCGGGGCAGATACGCAGTATTTT
J gene: TRBJ1-1; V gene: TRBV11-3; clone size: -; D gene: TRBD1; CDR3 protein: CASSLVTGVNTEAFF; CDR3 DNA: TGTGCCAGCAGCTTAGTTACAGGGGTGAACACTGAAGCTTTCTTT
J gene: TRBJ1-4; V gene: TRBV9; clone size: -; D gene: TRBD1; CDR3 protein: CASSVGPGQGHNEKLFF; CDR3 DNA: TGTGCCAGCAGCGTAGGCCCCGGACAGGGCCATAATGAAAAACTGTTTTTT
J gene: TRBJ1-2; V gene: TRBV5-6; clone size: once; D gene: -; CDR3 protein: CASTRDHEGGYTF; CDR3 DNA: TGTGCCAGCACCAGGGATCATGAGGGTGGCTACACCTTC
J gene: TRBJ1-2; V gene: TRBV20-1; clone size: -; D gene: -; CDR3 protein: CRAGGGAGGYTF; CDR3 DNA: TGCAGGGCTGGTGGTGGGGCGGGCGGCTACACCTTC
J gene: TRBJ2-7; V gene: TRBV27; clone size: -; D gene: -; CDR3 protein: CASSFSSGTIPLEQYF; CDR3 DNA: TGTGCCAGCAGTTTTAGCTCCGGGACCATTCCTCTAGAGCAGTACTTC
J gene: TRBJ1-3; V gene: TRBV18; clone size: -; D gene: -; CDR3 protein: CASSSVDSGNTIYF; CDR3 DNA: TGTGCCAGCTCATCAGTGGACAGTGGAAACACCATATATTTT
J gene: TRBJ2-1; V gene: TRBV29-1; clone size: -; D gene: TRBD1; CDR3 protein: CSVRGQGSSSMAYNEQFF; CDR3 DNA: TGCAGCGTCCGAGGACAGGGGTCTTCGTCGATGGCCTACAATGAGCAGTTCTTC
J gene: TRBJ2-5; V gene: TRBV5-1; clone size: -; D gene: TRBD2; CDR3 protein: CASSTGLAGEVRETQYF; CDR3 DNA: TGCGCCAGCAGCACGGGACTAGCGGGGGAAGTAAGGGAGACCCAGTACTTC
J gene: TRBJ2-3; V gene: TRBV7-2; clone size: -; D gene: -; CDR3 protein: CASSLRLSTDTQYF; CDR3 DNA: TGTGCCAGCAGCTTGAGGTTATCCACAGATACGCAGTATTTT
J gene: TRBJ2-5; V gene: TRBV6-5; clone size: -; D gene: TRBD1; CDR3 protein: CASRRTGEETQYF; CDR3 DNA: TGTGCCAGCAGAAGGACAGGGGAAGAGACCCAGTACTTC